Shown below are 27 T cell receptor beta chains from a single sample sequenced in a study of blood T cell repertoires in COVID-19. Clones were sequenced by immunoSEQ multiplex PCR, and TCRdb holds only the in-frame ones, with some missing. The sample has about 180,000 clones; roughly 75% are singletons. Sequencing used peripheral blood. These receptors all come from a man aged 65 to 79 with active or convalescent COVID-19.

This chain joins TRBV7-8 and TRBJ1-1, with D possibly matching TRBD1 (5 bases). The V end lost 4 bases, the J end lost 0 bases, and 15 bases lay between the germline ends. This CDR3 contains 16 residues. Per germline, CDR1 SGHVS and CDR2 FQNEAQ. CDR3 loop: CASSWGDRQMNTEAFF. The CDR3 DNA reads as TGTGCCAGCAGCTGGGGGGATCGTCAAATGAACACTGAAGCTTTCTTT.

The chain has TRBV2 and TRBJ1-2; 7 bases align to TRBD1. Losses at the gene ends were 5 bases for V and 1 base for J; bases not matched to a gene: 4. The CDR3 has 14 residues. Germline V gene data show CDR1 as SNHLY and CDR2 as FYNNEI. CDR3 bases: TGTGCCAGCAGTCAAAACAGGGGTAACTATGGCTACACCTTC. Its protein product is CASSQNRGNYGYTF.

In DNA, the CDR3 is TGTGCCAGCACCCAGAGGGACAGGGCCCTGTCCGGCTACACCTTC. It codes for CASTQRDRALSGYTF. The chain joins TRBV6-6 to TRBJ1-2; 9 bases are a match to TRBD1. The CDR3 covers 15 residues. Losses at the gene ends were 7 bases for V and 8 bases for J; bases not matched to a gene: 14. Germline V gives CDR1 MNHNY, CDR2 SVGAGI (reference sequence).

The rearrangement joins TRBV7-2 to TRBJ2-5; 15 bases are a match to TRBD2. The J segment lost 4 bases and the V segment lost 1 base, leaving 4 bases of the junction unmatched. This CDR3 comprises 17 residues. The germline V gene has CDR1 SGHTA and CDR2 FQGNSA. CDR3 DNA sequence: TGTGCCAGCAGCTTAGTGGGACTAGCGGGGGGAATAGAGACCCAGTACTTC. Its protein is CASSLVGLAGGIETQYF.

The CDR3 is CASDSSGANVLTF. Written as DNA, the CDR3 is TGTGCCTCCGACAGCTCTGGGGCCAACGTCCTGACTTTC. The chain links TRBV30 to TRBJ2-6, with D possibly TRBD1 on 5 matching bases. The V and J ends lost 7 bases and 0 bases respectively, with 7 bases between them. The length of the CDR3 is 13 residues. Germline assignment: CDR1 GTSNPN and CDR2 SVGIG (reference sequence). Looking up the rest from reference TRBV30 and TRBJ2-6 gives the full variable domain: SQTIHQWPATLVQPVGSPLSLECTVEGTSNPNLYWYRQAAGRGLQLLFYSVGIGQISSEVPQNLSASRPQDRQFILSSKKLLLSDSGFYLCASDSSGANVLTFGAGSRLTVL.

This chain joins TRBV5-4 and TRBJ2-1; 8 bases line up with TRBD1. Germline values: CDR1 SGHNT, CDR2 YYREEE (reference sequence). Trimming removed 4 bases from V and 3 bases from J; junction bases left unmatched: 6. The CDR3 runs 15 residues. The CDR3 spells CASSETGDFYNEQFF. In nucleotides, the CDR3 is TGTGCCAGCAGCGAGACAGGGGACTTCTACAATGAGCAGTTCTTC.

The genes are TRBV7-9 and TRBJ2-5; TRBD1 agrees at 8 bases. The CDR3 loop spans 16 amino acids. Germline V gene lookup returns CDR1 SEHNR and CDR2 FQNEAQ (reference sequence). V lost 0 bases and J lost 3; bases outside the gene matches: 6. The CDR3 loop is CASSLAVQDREETQYF. The CDR3 DNA reads as TGTGCCAGCAGCTTAGCGGTTCAGGACAGGGAAGAGACCCAGTACTTC.

The chain links TRBV5-1 to TRBJ2-2; D perhaps matches TRBD1 (6 bases). The V end lost 4 bases, the J end lost 4 bases, and 11 bases lay between the germline ends. Germline values: CDR1 SGHRS, CDR2 YFSETQ. This CDR3 contains 14 residues. This chain's CDR3 is CASSRGYLTGELFF. The CDR3 nucleotides read TGCGCCAGCAGCAGGGGGTACCTCACCGGGGAGCTGTTTTTT.

V gene TRBV9 combines with J gene TRBJ1-2, with TRBD1 matching over 9 bases. Trimming removed 4 bases from V and 7 bases from J; junction bases left unmatched: 14. The CDR3 extends over 16 amino acids. CDR1 and CDR2 from the germline V gene are SGDLS and YYNGEE. CDR3 nucleotide sequence: TGTGCCAGCAGCTGGGACAGGGAGGACTATGGCCGTGGCTACACCTTC. This gives the protein CASSWDREDYGRGYTF.

The chain carries TRBV15 and TRBJ2-5; D is possibly TRBD2 (6 bases). Germline V gene data show CDR1 as LNHNV and CDR2 as YYDKDF (reference sequence). The V gene lost 7 bases and the J gene lost 5 bases, with 14 bases spanning the gap. CDR3 length: 13 amino acids. CDR3 amino acids: CATKEGSVETQYF. DNA for the CDR3: TGTGCCACCAAGGAGGGATCGGTTGAGACCCAGTACTTC. Full variable domain (outside the CDR3, taken from reference TRBV15 and TRBJ2-5): DAMVIQNPRYQVTQFGKPVTLSCSQTLNHNVMYWYQQKSSQAPKLLFHYYDKDFNNEADTPDNFQSRRPNTSFCFLDIRSPGLGDTAMYLCATKEGSVETQYFGPGTRLLVL.

This chain connects TRBV19 to TRBJ2-3, with 10 bases aligning to TRBD2. Germline-derived CDR1 and CDR2 are LNHDA and SQIVND (reference sequence). J lost 4 bases, V lost 5 bases, and 12 bases had no gene match. This CDR3 region has 17 residues. The CDR3 DNA reads as TGTGCCAGTAGTCCCACCCCGGCTAGCGGGGGTTCAGATACGCAGTATTTT. It yields the protein CASSPTPASGGSDTQYF.

A few counts support this clone. The chain has TRBV3-1 (or the pseudogene TRBV3-2) and TRBJ2-1; tentative D call: TRBD1 (5 bases). The CDR3 is 14 residues long. Trimming removed 3 bases from V and 9 bases from J, with 15 bases in between. Germline V gene data show CDR1 as LGHDT and CDR2 as YNNKEL (reference sequence). In DNA form, the CDR3 reads TGTGCCAGCAGCCAGACCGATTCAGGGTCTGAGCAGTTCTTC. Translated, it gives CASSQTDSGSEQFF.

The rearrangement links TRBV3-1 (or the pseudogene TRBV3-2) to TRBJ1-5, with a tentative D call TRBD1 (5 bases). Per the germline V gene, CDR1 is LGHDT and CDR2 is YNNKEL (reference sequence). Trimming shortened V by 3 bases and J by 6 bases, and 18 bases separated the two germline ends. The CDR3 consists of 16 residues. CDR3 protein: CASSQDLTTGGQPQHF. CDR3 bases: TGTGCCAGCAGCCAGGACTTAACCACGGGGGGTCAGCCCCAGCATTTT.

This clone appeared a single time. In the same sample, other DNA sequences code for this CDR3. The chain links TRBV6-5 to TRBJ1-4; 7 positions match TRBD1. Germline-derived CDR1 and CDR2 are MNHEY and SVGAGI. CDR3 length: 14 amino acids. V shed 6 bases, J shed 2 bases, and the junction held 3 bases outside the gene matches. The CDR3 spells CASSLQGTNEKLFF. The CDR3 bases are TGTGCCAGCAGCCTACAGGGGACTAATGAAAAACTGTTTTTT.

For this clone: Other DNA variants within this sample encode the same CDR3. The V gene is TRBV6-2 or TRBV6-3, the J gene TRBJ1-2, with 9 positions matching TRBD1. V shed 4 bases, J shed 2 bases, and the junction held 2 bases outside the gene matches. The CDR3 spans 14 residues. CDR1 is MNHEY, CDR2 SVGEGT, per germline. CDR3 sequence (DNA): TGTGCCAGCAGTTCCACAGGGGGCAACTATGGCTACACCTTC. Protein product: CASSSTGGNYGYTF.

This sequence joins TRBV7-9 and TRBJ2-2; TRBD2 is a possible D gene (5 bases). Between the trimmed V and J ends, which lost 2 bases and 0 bases, there was a span of 10 bases. The CDR3 runs to 16 residues. Germline V gene lookup returns CDR1 SEHNR and CDR2 FQNEAQ (reference sequence). This chain's CDR3 is CASSLLSATNTGELFF. The DNA for the CDR3 is TGTGCCAGCAGCTTACTTAGCGCAACGAACACCGGGGAGCTGTTTTTT.

This rearrangement joins TRBV5-1 to TRBJ1-1, with a possible D match to TRBD1 (5 bases). V gave up 2 bases and J gave up 1 base, with 18 bases separating them. CDR3 size: 17 residues. Germline loops: CDR1 SGHRS, CDR2 YFSETQ. CDR3 region: CASSFLGQGGGNTEAFF. CDR3 nucleotide sequence: TGCGCCAGCAGCTTCTTAGGGCAGGGCGGTGGGAACACTGAAGCTTTCTTT.

V gene TRBV13 combines with J gene TRBJ1-2; D possibly corresponds to TRBD1 (5 bases). V was cut by 2 bases and J by 4 bases, with 38 bases left in between. Per the germline V gene, CDR1 is PRHDT and CDR2 is FYEKMQ (reference sequence). This CDR3 comprises 23 residues. CDR3 coding DNA: TGTGCCAGCAGCTTAATGATTTCGGGGGGTTCACCAGGGAAGTGGGGAAGATTCTATGGCTACACCTTC. Protein: CASSLMISGGSPGKWGRFYGYTF.

The chain joins TRBV5-4 to TRBJ2-1; TRBD2 might be the D (5 bases). The CDR3 is 14 residues long. V lost 1 base and J lost 4, with 9 bases in between. CDR1 and CDR2 (germline): SGHNT, YYREEE (reference sequence). DNA for the CDR3: TGTGCCAGCAGCTTGAACGGGGATTACAATGAGCAGTTCTTC. It encodes CASSLNGDYNEQFF.

The rearrangement links TRBV15 to TRBJ1-2; 9 nucleotides align to TRBD1. From germline, CDR1 is LNHNV and CDR2 YYDKDF (reference sequence). The CDR3 is made up of 13 amino acids. V shed 4 bases, J shed 5 bases, and the junction held 2 bases outside the gene matches. The CDR3 protein is CATSTGTGYGYTF. The CDR3 DNA reads as TGTGCCACCAGCACAGGGACAGGGTATGGCTACACCTTC. The variable domain in full, completed from reference TRBV15 and TRBJ1-2, reads DAMVIQNPRYQVTQFGKPVTLSCSQTLNHNVMYWYQQKSSQAPKLLFHYYDKDFNNEADTPDNFQSRRPNTSFCFLDIRSPGLGDTAMYLCATSTGTGYGYTFGSGTRLTVV.

The chain is built from TRBV6-4 and TRBJ2-2; D not certain. Germline V gene data show CDR1 as MRHNA and CDR2 as SNTAGT. CDR3 length: 14 amino acids. V was clipped by 4 bases and J by 3 bases, with 9 bases between them. The CDR3 reads CASSAVLHTGELFF. CDR3 DNA sequence: TGTGCCAGCAGTGCCGTCCTCCACACCGGGGAGCTGTTTTTT.

This clone was observed a single time. The V and J genes are TRBV4-2 and TRBJ2-7; D is perhaps TRBD2 (6 bases). CDR1 and CDR2 (germline): LGHNA, YNFKEQ. V lost 3 bases, J lost 2 bases, and 23 bases lay in between. The CDR3 extends over 18 amino acids. The CDR3 protein is CASSQEYNLYGGAYEQYF. In DNA form, the CDR3 reads TGTGCCAGCAGCCAGGAGTACAACCTTTACGGGGGAGCCTACGAGCAGTACTTC.

This clone has just one count. The chain employs TRBV5-1 and TRBJ1-1; 10 nucleotides match TRBD1. CDR1 and CDR2 from the germline V gene are SGHRS and YFSETQ. With V trimmed by 4 bases and J by 4 bases, 7 bases remained unmatched. This CDR3 comprises 15 residues. DNA of the CDR3: TGCGCCAGCAGCCCTACGACAGGGGGCCCCACTGAAGCTTTCTTT. Translated: CASSPTTGGPTEAFF.

The chain links TRBV12-5 to TRBJ2-5, with D possibly TRBD2 on 6 matching bases. In germline, CDR1 is LGHNT, CDR2 FRNRAP. The CDR3 has 13 amino acids. The germline V and J ends were trimmed by 5 bases and 5 bases, with 12 bases remaining between them. The CDR3 DNA is TGTGCTAGTGGTCAAGCAGGGACTGAGACCCAGTACTTC. It yields the protein CASGQAGTETQYF.

V and J are TRBV7-8 and TRBJ2-3, with TRBD2 matching 8 bases. This CDR3 has 14 amino acids. CDR1 and CDR2 from the germline V gene are SGHVS and FQNEAQ. With V trimmed by 5 bases and J by 6 bases, 7 bases remained unmatched. CDR3 DNA sequence: TGTGCCAGCAGCCCAAGGACTAGCTCCGATACGCAGTATTTT. It yields the protein CASSPRTSSDTQYF. Looking up the rest from reference TRBV7-8 and TRBJ2-3 gives the full variable domain: GAGVSQSPRYKVAKRGQDVALRCDPISGHVSLFWYQQALGQGPEFLTYFQNEAQLDKSGLPSDRFFAERPEGSVSTLKIQRTQQEDSAVYLCASSPRTSSDTQYFGPGTRLTVL.

This chain joins TRBV6-5 and TRBJ1-5; D unclear. Trimming removed 3 bases from V and 4 bases from J, with 13 bases in between. The germline gives CDR1 MNHEY, CDR2 SVGAGI. This CDR3 spans 15 amino acids. In nucleotides, the CDR3 is TGTGCCAGCAGTTATACGGCCAGGCCAAATCAGCCCCAGCATTTT. Translating gives CASSYTARPNQPQHF.

V and J are TRBV2 and TRBJ2-3; 14 bases line up with TRBD2. Looked up from germline, CDR1 is SNHLY and CDR2 is FYNNEI. The ends lost 3 bases at V and 4 bases at J; junction bases unmatched: 3. This CDR3 has 16 amino acids. CDR3 sequence: CASSETSGRVPDTQYF. The CDR3 DNA is TGTGCCAGCAGTGAGACTAGCGGGAGGGTCCCAGATACGCAGTATTTT.